This entry concerns a single T cell receptor beta chain. Its antigen is as yet unknown. These data are taken from a study of cytomegalovirus exposure and HLA in healthy donors. The CDR3 has 16 residues. Unmatched junction bases numbered 6, after V lost 3 bases and J lost 8 bases. The germline CDR1 and CDR2 sequences are SGHDT and YYEEEE. Study-level findings and limits: About 90% or about 30% of the time was how often most TCR beta V segments were productive, according to an earlier analysis. The authors considered a cluster of highly shared sequence variants likely to be a sequencing artifact.

60 Vbeta and 13 Jbeta primers were used in PCR. Sequencing used immunoSEQ multiplex PCR; TCRdb keeps in-frame clones, though not all of them. This sample yields 99,000 or so clones, of which under 85% are seen a single time; 1.3% belongs to the top ten. The sequenced sample consisted of PBMCs. This receptor was obtained from a man younger than 40 in good health and CMV-seronegative. The V and J genes are TRBV5-6 and TRBJ2-1; 15 bases line up with TRBD2. The CDR3 sequence is CASSWGTSGRLDEQFF. The CDR3 DNA follows: TGTGCCAGCAGCTGGGGGACTAGCGGGAGGTTGGATGAGCAGTTCTTC.